Listed below are T cell receptor beta chains from one sample, sequenced in a study of blood T cells in healthy people across ages. TCRdb itself ran the 5' RACE reads through MiXCR, one entry per CDR3 protein. This table has approximately 850,000 distinct CDR3 sequences, about 62% appearing once. The sequencing input was blood. The receptors originated from a man under 40 in good health. Each CDR3 is given with its conserved first and last residue.

cdr3_aa: CASSVATEEYYGYTF; v_call: TRBV9
cdr3_aa: CAISDPGLSTDTQYF; v_call: TRBV10-3
cdr3_aa: CASSRGRPSYNEQFF; v_call: TRBV5-6
cdr3_aa: CASSREAPQSGGESSGYTF; v_call: TRBV4-2
cdr3_aa: CASSQDGGQRNTEAFF; v_call: TRBV4-1
cdr3_aa: CSVGVKTGTDTQYF; v_call: TRBV29-1
cdr3_aa: CASIPGRGPYEQYF; v_call: TRBV6-6
cdr3_aa: CSARTSTSGANVLTF; v_call: TRBV20-1
cdr3_aa: CSARTGAGEKLFF; v_call: TRBV20-1
cdr3_aa: CASSRDSFNGYTF; v_call: TRBV28
cdr3_aa: CASSLASTSGSYEQYF; v_call: TRBV7-2
cdr3_aa: CAISAGESYQPQHF; v_call: TRBV10-3
cdr3_aa: CASSQAPGQETQYF; v_call: TRBV7-9
cdr3_aa: CSVGSFSYNEQFF; v_call: TRBV29-1
cdr3_aa: CSARDMRRDTQYF; v_call: TRBV20-1
cdr3_aa: CAFRGQGRGEQYF; v_call: TRBV10-3
cdr3_aa: CSARRGLTDTQYF; v_call: TRBV20-1
cdr3_aa: CSASILQLENSNEQFF; v_call: TRBV20-1
cdr3_aa: CASSELGGGEAKNIQYF; v_call: TRBV25-1
cdr3_aa: CASSVAGGSDEQYF; v_call: TRBV28
cdr3_aa: CASSLNFGGAEYEQYF; v_call: TRBV13
cdr3_aa: CASSFDGTGIFEQYF; v_call: TRBV12-3/TRBV12-4
cdr3_aa: CASSLLQGDGTGELFF; v_call: TRBV7-9
cdr3_aa: CASSMDREETQYF; v_call: TRBV28
cdr3_aa: CASSSPGVPGVETQYF; v_call: TRBV6-5
cdr3_aa: CASSPHSRETQYF; v_call: TRBV7-2
cdr3_aa: CASSFPTSSGEQFF; v_call: TRBV7-2
cdr3_aa: CSARVGQRSSYEQYF; v_call: TRBV20-1
cdr3_aa: CASSGPEQAPFF; v_call: TRBV7-3
cdr3_aa: CASSEEARGNYGYTF; v_call: TRBV2
cdr3_aa: CASSSQGAGLETQYF; v_call: TRBV28
cdr3_aa: CASSYQVNTEAFF; v_call: TRBV6-6
cdr3_aa: CASSSGLAGAQQFF; v_call: TRBV11-2
cdr3_aa: CASSQTSGGSWETRYF; v_call: TRBV14
cdr3_aa: CSAPRPRIYEQYF; v_call: TRBV20-1
cdr3_aa: CASSLQLSHSGANVLTF; v_call: TRBV7-2
cdr3_aa: CASSGTSLISDEQFF; v_call: TRBV12-3/TRBV12-4
cdr3_aa: CASSSSTGIEAFF; v_call: TRBV7-8
cdr3_aa: CAITDRGFGYTF; v_call: TRBV10-3
cdr3_aa: CASSSPVTDTQYF; v_call: TRBV12-3/TRBV12-4
cdr3_aa: CASSSFPWGQYF; v_call: TRBV12-3/TRBV12-4
cdr3_aa: CSGDRGRYNEQFF; v_call: TRBV20-1
cdr3_aa: CSARGGGLTDTQYF; v_call: TRBV20-1